The 19 T cell receptor beta chains presented below share a single source sample, sequenced in a study of technical replicates of blood from four donors. The data were produced by immunoSEQ multiplex PCR, yet TCRdb's version contains in-frame clones alone and is incomplete. The sample shows more than 90,000 clones, 95% of them seen only once. Sequencing was carried out using T cells isolated from PBMCs. These receptors were obtained from a human donor in good health.

The genes are TRBV4-1 and TRBJ2-7; D ambiguous. V lost 1 base, J lost 2 bases, and 12 bases lay in between. The CDR3 is 15 residues long. The V gene's germline CDR1 is MGHRA and CDR2 YSYEKL. The CDR3 region has the DNA TGCGCCAGCAGCCAAGGGTCTGCGCCGACCTACGAGCAGTACTTC. Amino acid sequence: CASSQGSAPTYEQYF.

The genes are TRBV5-1 and TRBJ1-4; possible D gene TRBD1, 6 bases. V lost 0 bases, J lost 0 bases, and 15 bases lay in between. CDR3 size: 18 residues. Germline V CDR1 and CDR2: SGHRS, YFSETQ. CDR3 DNA sequence: TGCGCCAGCAGCTTGGTGGGGGCAGGGAGCGCAACTAATGAAAAACTGTTTTTT. Translated: CASSLVGAGSATNEKLFF.

This clone was seen a single time. The gene calls are TRBV25-1 and TRBJ1-1; tentatively, D is TRBD1 (5 bases). The CDR3 contains 13 residues. V lost 5 bases to trimming and J lost 4 bases, with 11 bases between them. From germline, CDR1 is MGHDK and CDR2 SYGVNS. The CDR3 loop is CASSWGEATEAFF. The CDR3 bases are TGTGCCAGCAGTTGGGGGGAGGCCACTGAAGCTTTCTTT.

This sequence joins TRBV6-5 and TRBJ1-3, with D tentatively TRBD1 (5 bases). V gave up 8 bases and J gave up 2 bases, with 13 bases separating them. The CDR3 runs to 14 residues. Germline values: CDR1 MNHEY, CDR2 SVGAGI. The CDR3 reads CASSRQLAGNTIYF. The CDR3 coding sequence is TGTGCCAGCTCTAGACAGCTGGCTGGAAACACCATATATTTT.

CDR3 sequence: CASSISGGAGGYTF. CDR3 coding DNA: TGCGCCAGCAGTATATCAGGGGGCGCAGGTGGCTACACCTTC. This sequence joins TRBV5-1 and TRBJ1-2; TRBD1 matches at 8 bases. Germline V gives CDR1 SGHRS, CDR2 YFSETQ. The CDR3 has 14 residues. V trimming: 5 bases; J trimming: 7 bases; junction bases outside the gene matches: 10.

The V gene is TRBV28, the J gene TRBJ2-1; 9 positions agree with TRBD1. The CDR3 extends over 18 amino acids. The V segment lost 3 bases and the J segment 6 bases; nucleotides outside the gene matches: 15. From germline, CDR1 is MDHEN and CDR2 SYDVKM. The CDR3 reads CASSFLQSKQGALNEQFF. The CDR3 DNA is TGTGCCAGCAGTTTCCTACAATCGAAACAGGGGGCCCTCAATGAGCAGTTCTTC.

The chain couples TRBV6-1 to TRBJ2-7; D gene unclear. V was clipped by 3 bases and J by 0 bases, with 9 bases between them. The length of the CDR3 is 14 residues. Germline CDR1 reads MNHNS; CDR2 reads SASEGT. The CDR3 loop reads CASSETTSSYEQYF. The CDR3 nucleotides are TGTGCCAGCAGTGAGACAACAAGCTCCTACGAGCAGTACTTC.

As for this clone: Additional DNA sequences in this sample encode the identical CDR3. The rearrangement joins TRBV5-1 to TRBJ1-2, with 7 bases fitting TRBD1. After removal of 0 bases from V and 3 bases from J, the junction contained 5 bases not matched to a gene. Germline CDR1 is SGHRS and CDR2 is YFSETQ. The CDR3 is 15 residues long. The CDR3 DNA sequence: TGCGCCAGCAGCTTGGGACAGGGTAGGGACTATGGCTACACCTTC. Its protein is CASSLGQGRDYGYTF.

The V and J genes are TRBV25-1 and TRBJ2-5; 10 nucleotides match TRBD1. CDR1 and CDR2 from the germline V gene are MGHDK and SYGVNS. V shed 1 base, J shed 2 bases, and the junction held 4 bases outside the gene matches. CDR3 length equals 16 residues. The CDR3 region is CASSEFQDRGQETQYF. CDR3 nucleotide sequence: TGTGCCAGCAGTGAATTTCAGGACAGGGGGCAAGAGACCCAGTACTTC.

This rearrangement joins TRBV11-3 to TRBJ2-1, with no clear D. The CDR3 covers 11 residues. The germline V gene has CDR1 SGHNT and CDR2 YENEEA. V was trimmed by 3 bases and J by 5 bases, leaving 2 bases between them. The DNA of the CDR3 is TGTGCCAGCAGCTTCAACAATGAGCAGTTCTTC. It specifies CASSFNNEQFF.

The CDR3 nucleotides are TGTGCAAGTCGCTCAAACGGGACTAGCGGGAAAACCTCTAGCACAGATACGCAGTATTTT. The encoded protein is CASRSNGTSGKTSSTDTQYF. The rearrangement joins TRBV12-2 to TRBJ2-3; the table assigns TRBD2, which was not confirmed against the DNA. TRBV12-2 is tagged as a pseudogene. This CDR3 comprises 20 residues.

About this clone: The germline gene is not matched at one end of the junction; a read error may be the cause. The rearrangement links TRBV28 to TRBJ2-3; the D gene is possibly TRBD2 (5 bases). The CDR3 is made up of 12 amino acids. Germline CDR1 reads MDHEN; CDR2 reads SYDVKM. In nucleotides, the CDR3 is TGTGCCAGCACCCCGGATAACGGACTCTGGAATTTT. Its translation is CASTPDNGLWNF.

This clone occurred once. The J gene is TRBJ2-3, the V gene TRBV6-5; 12 bases fit TRBD2. CDR1 and CDR2 (germline): MNHEY, SVGAGI. The CDR3 loop spans 15 amino acids. With 5 bases clipped from V and 5 bases from J, the junction kept 5 bases outside the gene matches. CDR3 bases: TGTGCCAGCAGTCCTAGCGGGGGGGCGGGAGATACGCAGTATTTT. It is translated as CASSPSGGAGDTQYF.

The chain couples TRBV18 to TRBJ2-7, with a weak D call TRBD1 (6 bases). Germline values: CDR1 KGHSH, CDR2 LQKENI. Between the trimmed V and J ends, which lost 3 bases and 2 bases, there was a span of 11 bases. CDR3 length equals 14 residues. The CDR3 sequence: CASSPETGPYEQYF. The CDR3 DNA reads TGTGCCAGCTCACCCGAAACAGGGCCCTACGAGCAGTACTTC.

The chain recombines TRBV7-6 with TRBJ2-5; TRBD2 is a possible D gene (6 bases). This CDR3 has 13 amino acids. V dropped 1 base and J dropped 3 bases, with 6 bases sitting between them. The germline V gene has CDR1 SGHVS and CDR2 FNYEAQ. The CDR3 sequence: CASSLVAEETQYF. CDR3 bases: TGTGCCAGCAGCTTAGTAGCGGAAGAGACCCAGTACTTC.

The V and J genes are TRBV28 and TRBJ1-1; D is ambiguous. This CDR3 has 14 residues. Trimming shortened V by 2 bases and J by 1 base, and 8 bases separated the two germline ends. Germline-derived CDR1 and CDR2 are MDHEN and SYDVKM. The CDR3 sequence: CASSLGLANTEAFF. Written as DNA, the CDR3 is TGTGCCAGCAGTTTAGGGCTGGCGAACACTGAAGCTTTCTTT.

CDR3 loop: CAISTRTATDYGYTF. The CDR3 DNA reads as TGTGCCATCAGCACCCGGACAGCTACTGACTATGGCTACACCTTC. The chain uses TRBV10-3 and TRBJ1-2; perhaps TRBD1 as D (6 bases). Trimming shortened V by 6 bases and J by 3 bases, and 17 bases separated the two germline ends. This CDR3 contains 15 residues. The germline gives CDR1 ENHRY, CDR2 SYGVKD.

The rearrangement joins TRBV5-8 to TRBJ1-1; the match to TRBD1 covers 7 bases. The CDR3 is 16 amino acids. Germline V gene data show CDR1 as SGHTS and CDR2 as YDEGEE. Trimming cost V 3 bases and J 6 bases; bases outside gene matches: 14. CDR3 loop: CASSSFVTTGVAEAFF. DNA of the CDR3: TGTGCCAGCAGCTCCTTCGTCACAACAGGGGTGGCTGAAGCTTTCTTT.

V usage is TRBV5-1 and J usage is TRBJ2-1; 8 bases are a match to TRBD1. CDR3 length: 16 residues. Unmatched junction bases numbered 10, after V lost 1 base and J lost 7 bases. Germline V gene data show CDR1 as SGHRS and CDR2 as YFSETQ. CDR3 sequence reads: CASSLITGQGQNEQFF. As DNA, the CDR3 is TGCGCCAGCAGCTTGATAACTGGACAGGGTCAAAATGAGCAGTTCTTC.